The T cell receptor beta chain under discussion was sequenced for a study of blood T cell repertoires in COVID-19 (TCRdb year 2020). Looking at the study overall: Samples from collaborators originated in the United States, Italy and Spain and spanned both the acute and convalescent phases of COVID-19. The prospective study material was composed of cDNA or gDNA derived from T cells, B-cell-depleted T cells, or PBMCs. Subjects who had been exposed to COVID-19, were actively infected with it, or had recovered from it provided the deeply sampled blood TCRbeta repertoires that made up the dataset. The repertoires were released in a freely available public database intended as a resource for research on the immune response to SARS-CoV-2. The samples were drawn from two sources: the first 160 participants of the ongoing ImmuneRACE study, and over 950 subjects contributed by 6 global collaborators. The sample metadata nearly always contained a de-identified subject ID, COVID-19 status, age in years and sex. HLA class I and class II types, where available, came from metadata supplied by the sample provider rather than from assay-based typing.

On the study overall, not on this receptor specifically: The amount of clinical and demographic metadata varied by source and participant and was provided uncurated.

TCRbeta CDR3 regions were amplified from genomic DNA by means of the immunoSEQ Assay, a bias-controlled multiplex PCR. For the original study's pipeline: The number of nucleated cells in each sample was estimated by amplification of reference gene primers within the assay. Sequence reads were collapsed and filtered to measure the absolute abundance of every unique TCRbeta CDR3 rearrangement. For each sample, productive Simpson clonality was calculated as the square root of Simpson's diversity index across productive rearrangements. The immuneACCESS repertoire file appears here via TCRdb, limited to in-frame rearrangements. These files lack a portion of the clones; in checked studies, under half of the deficit traces to unresolved V genes, and the cause of the others is not known. The V and J calls and clone size are taken from that table; D and trimming were inferred from the DNA. The sample includes 150,000 to 190,000 clones, with around 91% observed a single time. The ten largest make up 15% of the sample.

As regards this clone: Its antigen is not yet known. No much larger clonotype is one base removed from it; base qualities were not supplied.

Collaborating institutions collected whole blood in K2EDTA tubes following their own protocols. For TCRbeta analysis, collaborators shipped samples as frozen whole blood, isolated PBMCs, or DNA extracted from either of those sample types. Reading from cysteine to phenylalanine, the CDR3 counts 17 amino acids. The kept DNA is CDR3 alone, 51 bases in frame from the first base. V is trimmed back by 3 bases and J by 1 base, and the junction contains 8 bases that no gene match accounts for. For CDR1 and CDR2, the germline V gene (reference sequence) lists LNHDA and SQIVND. The source material was peripheral blood. This sequence was found in a woman aged 40 to 49 with acute or convalescent COVID-19. The chain couples TRBV19 to TRBJ1-5; 8 of the junction bases match TRBD1. The DNA sequence is as follows: TGTGCCAGTAGTATCGAGGGCCAGGGGGCGAGCAATCAGCCCCAGCATTTT. Translated, it gives CASSIEGQGASNQPQHF. With all but the CDR3 taken from the reference TRBV19 and TRBJ1-5 genes, the full variable domain is: DGGITQSPKYLFRKEGQNVTLSCEQNLNHDAMYWYRQDPGQGLRLIYYSQIVNDFQKGDIAEGYSVSREKKESFPLTVTSAQKNPTAFYLCASSIEGQGASNQPQHFGDGTRLSIL.